Listed below are T cell receptor beta chains from one sample, sequenced in a study of blood T cells in healthy people across ages. TCRdb used MiXCR to reprocess the 5' RACE reads, holding one entry per CDR3 protein. The sample shows about 2 million distinct CDR3 sequences, 40% to 55% of them seen only once. The sequencing sample was made of blood. Every receptor here comes from a middle-aged woman in good health. CDR3s include the opening cysteine and the closing phenylalanine or tryptophan. The D gene is left open where the match is weak. Only part of the rows carry a size: once, few, many, or a class if the clone is expanded.

-	-	TRBV29-1	TRBJ1-4	CSVQGDEWEKLFF	TGCAGCGTCCAGGGAGACGAGTGGGAAAAACTGTTTTTT
-	few	TRBV10-3	TRBJ2-5	CASAGDSQETQYF	TGTGCCTCTGCGGGGGACAGCCAAGAGACCCAGTACTTC
-	-	TRBV7-2	TRBJ1-1	CASSLERGGSTEAFF	TGTGCCAGCAGCTTAGAGAGGGGGGGGAGCACTGAAGCTTTCTTT
-	-	TRBV12-3/TRBV12-4	TRBJ2-3	CASSRGSTQYF	TGTGCCAGCAGCCGGGGGTCGACGCAGTATTTT
-	-	TRBV18	TRBJ2-1	CASSPGLEEQFF	TGTGCCAGCTCGCCGGGCCTCGAGGAGCAGTTCTTC
TRBD1	-	TRBV3-1	TRBJ1-2	CASSGGQGLIYGYTF	TGTGCCAGCAGCGGAGGACAGGGGCTAATCTATGGCTACACCTTC
TRBD1	-	TRBV15	TRBJ2-7	CATSRGQGADEQYF	TGTGCCACCAGCAGAGGACAGGGGGCGGACGAGCAGTACTTC
-	-	TRBV7-2	TRBJ2-3	CASSSQVFSSTDTQYF	TGTGCCAGCAGCTCACAGGTTTTCTCTAGCACAGATACGCAGTATTTT
-	-	TRBV7-9	TRBJ1-1	CASSLVYADEAFF	TGTGCCAGCAGCTTAGTCTATGCAGACGAAGCTTTCTTT
-	-	TRBV5-5	TRBJ1-2	CASKSQGGGYTF	TGTGCAAGCAAGAGTCAGGGAGGTGGCTACACCTTC
-	-	TRBV4-3	TRBJ2-2	CASSRSEINTGELFF	TGCGCCAGCAGCCGTTCGGAGATTAACACCGGGGAGCTGTTTTTT
TRBD1	once	TRBV27	TRBJ2-2	CASSLLDRANTGELFF	TGTGCCAGCAGTTTACTTGACAGGGCGAACACCGGGGAGCTGTTTTTT
-	-	TRBV5-1	TRBJ2-1	CASSLDSGNYNEQFF	TGCGCCAGCAGCTTGGACTCAGGGAACTACAATGAGCAGTTCTTC
TRBD2	few	TRBV11-2	TRBJ2-1	CASSLEGTSGPYNEQFF	TGTGCCAGCAGCTTAGAGGGGACTAGCGGACCCTACAATGAGCAGTTCTTC
-	-	TRBV4-3	TRBJ1-1	CASSQARGTMNTEAFF	TGCGCCAGCAGCCAAGCTCGGGGGACAATGAACACTGAAGCTTTCTTT
-	-	TRBV6-2/TRBV6-3	TRBJ2-7	CASSPYPTGGQYF	TGTGCCAGCAGCCCATACCCAACCGGGGGGCAGTACTTC
-	-	TRBV2	TRBJ2-7	CASRPLSYEQYF	TGTGCCAGCAGGCCCCTCTCCTACGAGCAGTACTTC
-	-	TRBV10-2	TRBJ2-1	CASSTDNYNEQFF	TGCGCCAGCAGTACCGACAACTACAATGAGCAGTTCTTC
-	-	TRBV6-2/TRBV6-3	TRBJ2-7	CASSFLVGAGEQYF	TGTGCCAGCAGTTTCCTCGTGGGGGCAGGCGAGCAGTACTTC
TRBD2	-	TRBV10-3	TRBJ2-3	CAISGGTSGDTQYF	TGTGCCATCAGTGGGGGGACTAGCGGAGATACGCAGTATTTT
TRBD2	-	TRBV20-1	TRBJ2-3	CSAPHPGGSDTQYF	TGCAGTGCACCCCACCCGGGGGGGTCAGATACGCAGTATTTT
TRBD1	once	TRBV28	TRBJ2-7	CASSPQQGAKPYEQYF	TGTGCCAGCAGTCCACAACAGGGGGCGAAACCCTACGAGCAGTACTTC
-	-	TRBV9	TRBJ2-2	CASSVYGNTGELFF	TGTGCCAGCAGCGTATACGGCAACACCGGGGAGCTGTTTTTT
-	few	TRBV29-1	TRBJ2-5	CSAVPGAGETQYF	TGCAGCGCGGTTCCGGGGGCGGGAGAGACCCAGTACTTC
TRBD1	few	TRBV10-3	TRBJ2-7	CAIREGQGYEQYF	TGTGCCATCAGAGAGGGACAGGGATACGAGCAGTACTTC
-	many	TRBV12-3/TRBV12-4	TRBJ2-7	CASSFVVDEQYF	TGTGCCAGCAGTTTTGTGGTCGACGAGCAGTACTTC
-	-	TRBV12-3/TRBV12-4	TRBJ1-2	CASRPAGRAPNYGYTF	TGTGCCAGCAGGCCAGCGGGCAGGGCCCCTAACTATGGCTACACCTTC
TRBD1	-	TRBV20-1	TRBJ2-5	CSARLLGQGTQETQYF	TGCAGTGCTAGATTACTGGGACAGGGGACGCAAGAGACCCAGTACTTC
TRBD2	-	TRBV29-1	TRBJ2-5	CSFTAGTSEETQYF	TGCAGCTTCACTGCCGGGACTAGCGAAGAGACCCAGTACTTC
-	few	TRBV6-2/TRBV6-3	TRBJ1-5	CASRTSNLSNQPQHF	TGTGCCAGCCGGACTAGTAATCTTAGCAATCAGCCCCAGCATTTT
TRBD2	-	TRBV25-1	TRBJ2-7	CASSEYGLAGRSYEKYF	TGTGCCAGCAGTGAATATGGATTAGCGGGTCGCTCCTACGAGAAGTACTTC
TRBD2	few	TRBV7-9	TRBJ2-7	CASSLISGGPGWSYEQYF	TGTGCCAGCAGCTTAATTAGCGGGGGGCCCGGTTGGTCCTACGAGCAGTACTTC
-	many	TRBV29-1	TRBJ2-5	CSVELLRGYQETQYF	TGCAGCGTTGAGTTACTGAGGGGGTACCAAGAGACCCAGTACTTC
-	-	TRBV12-3/TRBV12-4	TRBJ1-1	CASSLGGHAFF	TGTGCCAGCAGTTTAGGGGGGCATGCTTTCTTT
-	-	TRBV29-1	TRBJ1-2	CSVVTRAFSYGYTF	TGCAGCGTTGTTACCAGGGCCTTTAGCTATGGCTACACCTTC
TRBD1	-	TRBV20-1	TRBJ2-1	CSAMTGRDYEQFF	TGCAGTGCGATGACAGGGCGCGACTACGAGCAGTTCTTC
-	-	TRBV7-3	TRBJ1-1	CASSRAGGRATEAFF	TGTGCCAGCAGCCGCGCGGGGGGTCGGGCCACTGAAGCTTTCTTT
TRBD1	many	TRBV20-1	TRBJ2-4	CSARGQGNIQYF	TGCAGTGCTAGGGGACAGGGAAACATTCAGTACTTC
TRBD2	-	TRBV7-2	TRBJ2-3	CASSSGAGRDTQYF	TGTGCCAGCAGCTCGGGAGCGGGGAGAGATACGCAGTATTTT
-	-	TRBV5-1	TRBJ1-2	CASSLASPANYGYTF	TGCGCCAGCAGCTTGGCGAGTCCCGCTAACTATGGCTACACCTTC
TRBD2	few	TRBV7-2	TRBJ2-3	CASSLGLAGGRGAQYF	TGTGCCAGCAGCTTAGGACTAGCGGGGGGGCGTGGAGCGCAGTATTTT
TRBD1	-	TRBV29-1	TRBJ2-5	CSAGTGEEQYF	TGCAGCGCGGGGACAGGTGAAGAGCAGTACTTC
-	few	TRBV5-1	TRBJ2-7	CASSLGRGSLDEQYF	TGCGCCAGCAGCTTGGGTCGGGGATCTCTGGACGAGCAGTACTTC
-	-	TRBV7-9	TRBJ1-4	CASTILGAGGANEKLFF	TGTGCCAGCACCATTCTCGGCGCGGGTGGAGCTAATGAAAAACTGTTTTTT
-	few	TRBV7-2	TRBJ2-3	CASSFRDGDTDTQYF	TGTGCCAGCAGCTTCCGGGACGGCGACACAGATACGCAGTATTTT
TRBD2	few	TRBV28	TRBJ2-7	CASSDPAGGSYEQYF	TGTGCCAGCAGTGACCCAGCGGGGGGGTCCTACGAGCAGTACTTC
-	-	TRBV28	TRBJ1-1	CASSLFLATKAFF	TGTGCCAGCAGTTTATTTCTCGCGACGAAAGCTTTCTTT
-	-	TRBV18	TRBJ1-2	CASSRLRTDPYGYTF	TGTGCCAGCTCACGCTTGCGGACGGACCCTTATGGCTACACCTTC
-	-	TRBV7-8	TRBJ2-1	CASSGGPKTYNEQFF	TGTGCCAGCAGCGGTGGACCCAAGACCTACAATGAGCAGTTCTTC
TRBD2	-	TRBV4-1	TRBJ2-5	CASSPGTTSGGQETQYF	TGCGCCAGCAGCCCAGGGACGACTAGCGGGGGACAAGAGACCCAGTACTTC
TRBD1	-	TRBV15	TRBJ1-1	CATSRGDRADTEAFF	TGTGCCACCAGCAGGGGTGACAGGGCGGACACTGAAGCTTTCTTT
TRBD1	-	TRBV7-9	TRBJ1-5	CASSSQGAGGQPQHF	TGTGCCAGCAGCTCGCAGGGGGCAGGTGGACAGCCCCAGCATTTT
TRBD2	-	TRBV20-1	TRBJ2-7	CSASLIGGGAGSYEQYF	TGCAGTGCTAGTCTAATCGGCGGGGGGGCCGGCTCCTACGAGCAGTACTTC
-	-	TRBV4-1	TRBJ2-5	CASSQGEQIGKFWETQYF	TGCGCCAGCAGCCAAGGGGAACAGATTGGGAAATTCTGGGAGACCCAGTACTTC
-	-	TRBV18	TRBJ2-5	CASSPGYQGTQYF	TGTGCCAGCTCACCAGGGTACCAAGGGACCCAGTACTTC